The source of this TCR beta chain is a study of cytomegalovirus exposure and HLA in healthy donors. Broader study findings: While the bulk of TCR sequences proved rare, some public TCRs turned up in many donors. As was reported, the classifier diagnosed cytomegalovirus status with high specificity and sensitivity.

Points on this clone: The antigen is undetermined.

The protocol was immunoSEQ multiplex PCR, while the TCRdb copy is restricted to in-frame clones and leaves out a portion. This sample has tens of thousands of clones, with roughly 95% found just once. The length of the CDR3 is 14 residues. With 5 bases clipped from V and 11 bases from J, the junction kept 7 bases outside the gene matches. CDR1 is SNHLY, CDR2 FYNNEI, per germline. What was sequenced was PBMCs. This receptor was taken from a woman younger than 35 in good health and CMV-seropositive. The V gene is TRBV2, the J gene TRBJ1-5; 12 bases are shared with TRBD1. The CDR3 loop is CASSLGQGATAQHF. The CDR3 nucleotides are TGTGCCAGCAGTTTGGGACAGGGGGCAACGGCCCAGCATTTT.